Presented here are 15 T cell receptor beta chains from one specimen sequenced in a study of blood T cell repertoires in COVID-19. The protocol was immunoSEQ multiplex PCR, while the TCRdb copy is restricted to in-frame clones and leaves out a portion. The table records roughly 150,000 clones, 70% to 85% of them present only once. The source material was PBMCs or T cells enriched from blood (not recorded which). The receptor source for this set is a woman in her 70s in a cohort exposed to, infected with or recovered from COVID-19 (not recorded which).

The sample holds a few counts of this clone. The chain has TRBV7-2 and TRBJ1-2, with 7 bases identical to TRBD1. Looked up from germline, CDR1 is SGHTA and CDR2 is FQGNSA. With 6 bases clipped from V and 4 bases from J, the junction kept 11 bases outside the gene matches. CDR3 length: 15 residues. The DNA for the CDR3 is TGTGCCAGCAGAGAAGGGGGCAGGGGAGGCTATGGCTACACCTTC. This encodes CASREGGRGGYGYTF.

Points on this clone: Other DNA sequences of this sample code for an identical CDR3. V and J are TRBV28 and TRBJ2-7, with D maybe TRBD2 (5 bases). The length of the CDR3 is 16 residues. V lost 5 bases, J lost 4 bases, and 21 bases lay in between. Per germline, CDR1 MDHEN and CDR2 SYDVKM. The CDR3 region has the DNA TGTGCCAGCAGTACTCCAAGCGGAGCCCCCTCTTACGAGCAGTACTTC. It specifies CASSTPSGAPSYEQYF. The variable domain in full, with the rest retrieved from reference TRBV28 and TRBJ2-7, is DVKVTQSSRYLVKRTGEKVFLECVQDMDHENMFWYRQDPGLGLRLIYFSYDVKMKEKGDIPEGYSVSREKKERFSLILESASTNQTSMYLCASSTPSGAPSYEQYFGPGTRLTVT.

The chain recombines TRBV29-1 with TRBJ1-2; maybe TRBD1 (6 bases). V was clipped by 4 bases and J by 3 bases, with 9 bases between them. This CDR3 spans 12 amino acids. Germline CDR1 SQVTM, CDR2 ANQGSEA. CDR3 bases: TGCAGCGTTGGGGACAATTACTATGGCTACACCTTC. Translating gives CSVGDNYYGYTF.

J is TRBJ1-2 and V is TRBV6-1; 8 bases line up with TRBD1. Germline V gives CDR1 MNHNS, CDR2 SASEGT. The CDR3 has 13 amino acids. The V and J ends lost 2 bases and 8 bases, in that order; junction bases with no gene match: 4. The CDR3 loop reads CASSEQGATGYTF. In DNA form, the CDR3 reads TGTGCCAGCAGTGAACAGGGGGCGACGGGCTACACCTTC.

This chain links TRBV28 with TRBJ2-5, with 9 positions matching TRBD2. CDR3 length: 17 residues. The V gene end was trimmed by 6 bases and the J gene end by 5 bases; junction bases not matched to a gene: 16. Germline CDR1 and CDR2: MDHEN and SYDVKM. CDR3 coding DNA: TGTGCCAGCAGCCTACCTGGGATGCGGGAGGGGGGGGAGACCCAGTACTTC. Protein sequence: CASSLPGMREGGETQYF. Combining the CDR3 with reference TRBV28 and TRBJ2-5 gives the whole variable domain DVKVTQSSRYLVKRTGEKVFLECVQDMDHENMFWYRQDPGLGLRLIYFSYDVKMKEKGDIPEGYSVSREKKERFSLILESASTNQTSMYLCASSLPGMREGGETQYFGPGTRLLVL.

CDR3 residues: CATGEGDNEQFF. The CDR3 region has the DNA TGTGCCACCGGCGAGGGAGACAATGAGCAGTTCTTC. This chain connects TRBV24-1 to TRBJ2-1, with D possibly TRBD2 on 5 matching bases. V was clipped by 9 bases and J by 5 bases, with 10 bases between them. Germline CDR1 and CDR2: KGHDR and SFDVKD. The CDR3 sequence is 12 residues long.

This clone was seen just once. The chain uses TRBV5-6 and TRBJ2-7; 10 bases map to TRBD2. V shed 1 base, J shed 4 bases, and the junction held 8 bases outside the gene matches. Per germline, CDR1 SGHDT and CDR2 YYEEEE. This CDR3 spans 16 amino acids. The CDR3 is CASSLIPASGSYEQYF. The CDR3 coding sequence is TGTGCCAGCAGCTTGATCCCCGCTAGCGGGAGTTACGAGCAGTACTTC.

Here the CDR3 reads CASNLQGASGANVLTF. The CDR3 DNA reads as TGTGCCAGCAACTTACAGGGGGCGTCTGGGGCCAACGTCCTGACTTTC. This rearrangement joins TRBV2 to TRBJ2-6, with TRBD1 matching 9 bases. The ends lost 7 bases at V and 1 base at J; junction bases unmatched: 5. The CDR3 runs 16 residues. The germline V gene encodes CDR1 SNHLY and CDR2 FYNNEI.

The chain employs TRBV7-8 and TRBJ2-2, with 7 positions matching TRBD1. This CDR3 has 18 residues. Trimming took 3 bases from V and 4 from J; bases not matched to a gene: 14. CDR1 and CDR2 from the germline V gene are SGHVS and FQNEAQ. CDR3 region: CASSFRTGRLLSTGELFF. Here the CDR3 DNA reads TGTGCCAGCAGCTTTAGGACAGGACGGTTATTGAGCACCGGGGAGCTGTTTTTT. Looking up the rest from reference TRBV7-8 and TRBJ2-2 gives the full variable domain: GAGVSQSPRYKVAKRGQDVALRCDPISGHVSLFWYQQALGQGPEFLTYFQNEAQLDKSGLPSDRFFAERPEGSVSTLKIQRTQQEDSAVYLCASSFRTGRLLSTGELFFGEGSRLTVL.

This chain uses TRBV19 with TRBJ2-1; D is possibly TRBD2 (6 bases). The germline CDR1 and CDR2 sequences are LNHDA and SQIVND (reference sequence). Between the trimmed V and J ends, which lost 5 bases and 5 bases, there was a span of 16 bases. This CDR3 is built from 15 residues. Here the CDR3 reads CASSFLETGDNEQFF. The CDR3 DNA follows: TGTGCCAGTAGTTTCCTAGAAACGGGAGACAATGAGCAGTTCTTC. The full variable domain, with the rest looked up from reference TRBV19 and TRBJ2-1, is DGGITQSPKYLFRKEGQNVTLSCEQNLNHDAMYWYRQDPGQGLRLIYYSQIVNDFQKGDIAEGYSVSREKKESFPLTVTSAQKNPTAFYLCASSFLETGDNEQFFGPGTRLTVL.

Ten or more counts support this clone. The chain is built from TRBV27 and TRBJ2-7, with D possibly TRBD1 on 6 matching bases. The ends were cut back, 5 bases at V and 6 bases at J, with 17 bases in the middle. The germline V gene has CDR1 MNHEY and CDR2 SMNVEV (reference sequence). This CDR3 has 14 amino acids. The CDR3 nucleotides are TGTGCCAGCAGTGTACTACAGGGTCGGGGCGAGCAGTACTTC. Amino acids: CASSVLQGRGEQYF.

The chain carries TRBV5-1 and TRBJ1-2; D possibly corresponds to TRBD1 (5 bases). Per germline, CDR1 SGHRS and CDR2 YFSETQ. The CDR3 consists of 12 residues. V was pared by 3 bases and J by 4 bases, with 7 bases between. CDR3 region: CASSSDSYGYTF. The DNA of the CDR3 is TGCGCCAGCAGCTCAGACAGCTATGGCTACACCTTC. Full variable domain (outside the CDR3, taken from reference TRBV5-1 and TRBJ1-2): KAGVTQTPRYLIKTRGQQVTLSCSPISGHRSVSWYQQTPGQGLQFLFEYFSETQRNKGNFPGRFSGRQFSNSRSEMNVSTLELGDSALYLCASSSDSYGYTFGSGTRLTVV.

The chain employs TRBV29-1 and TRBJ2-3; tentatively, D is TRBD1 (6 bases). V was pared by 4 bases and J by 3 bases, with 17 bases between. Germline CDR1 is SQVTM and CDR2 is ANQGSEA. This CDR3 comprises 15 residues. The CDR3 sequence is CSVAGAARGTDTQYF. The DNA for the CDR3 is TGCAGCGTTGCAGGGGCTGCTAGAGGTACAGATACGCAGTATTTT.

The rearrangement links TRBV19 to TRBJ2-1, with D possibly matching TRBD1 (5 bases). The CDR3 has 11 amino acids. Germline lookup yields CDR1 LNHDA and CDR2 SQIVND (reference sequence). The ends were cut back, 7 bases at V and 10 bases at J, with 11 bases in the middle. CDR3 sequence reads: CASTTGWEQFF. CDR3 DNA: TGTGCCAGTACCACAGGTTGGGAGCAGTTCTTC.

The chain couples TRBV2 to TRBJ1-1, with D maybe TRBD1 (5 bases). The CDR3 has 13 residues. Trimming removed 4 bases from V and 10 bases from J, with 16 bases in between. Germline CDR1 and CDR2: SNHLY and FYNNEI. CDR3 sequence: CASSGLGLLGAFF. The CDR3 DNA sequence: TGTGCCAGCAGTGGACTGGGGCTTTTAGGAGCTTTCTTT.